What follows are 15 T cell receptor beta chains derived from one specimen sequenced in a study of tissue T cells after allogeneic stem cell transplantation. Here immunoSEQ multiplex PCR was the method, and the copy in TCRdb shows in-frame clones only, minus some. Of 10,000 to 15,000 clones in the sample, approximately 70% are singletons; the top ten hold over 13%. The sample in question was tissue from the right colon, obtained at autopsy. The receptors come from a woman between 18 and 55 years old with breast cancer.

The rearrangement uses TRBV6-5 and TRBJ1-2, with 8 positions matching TRBD1. Germline assignment: CDR1 MNHEY and CDR2 SVGAGI. Trimming took 6 bases from V and 8 from J; bases not matched to a gene: 11. This CDR3 has 14 residues. The CDR3 loop is CASSTTGVIGGYTF. The CDR3 region has the DNA TGTGCCAGCAGCACGACAGGGGTAATAGGGGGCTACACCTTC.

The chain joins TRBV3-1 (or the pseudogene TRBV3-2) to TRBJ2-5; D is ambiguous. This CDR3 has 13 residues. V lost 1 base, J lost 4 bases, and 7 bases lay in between. Germline CDR1 LGHDT, CDR2 YNNKEL (reference sequence). The CDR3 bases are TGTGCCAGCAGCCAAGGGATACGAGAGACCCAGTACTTC. The encoded protein is CASSQGIRETQYF.

The sample holds a few counts of this clone. This chain connects TRBV19 to TRBJ2-3; 7 bases match TRBD2. The CDR3 has 13 amino acids. Germline V lookup: CDR1 LNHDA, CDR2 SQIVND (reference sequence). V was pared by 6 bases and J by 4 bases, with 4 bases of the junction left unmatched. This CDR3 reads CASRVAGADTQYF. The CDR3 DNA sequence: TGTGCCAGTAGGGTGGCGGGGGCAGATACGCAGTATTTT.

This chain connects TRBV27 to TRBJ2-2; 10 bases are a match to TRBD2. Trimming took 6 bases from V and 0 from J; bases not matched to a gene: 13. The length of the CDR3 is 19 residues. Per the germline V gene, CDR1 is MNHEY and CDR2 is SMNVEV (reference sequence). The CDR3 reads CASSRHPPTSGSNTGELFF. CDR3 sequence (DNA): TGTGCCAGCAGCCGCCACCCGCCGACTAGCGGGTCGAACACCGGGGAGCTGTTTTTT.

V and J are TRBV3-1 (or the pseudogene TRBV3-2) and TRBJ2-7; no clear D gene. Trimming took off 0 bases at V and 0 bases at J, with 6 bases between the two ends. The CDR3 runs 14 residues. CDR1 LGHDT and CDR2 YNNKEL come from the germline V gene (reference sequence). CDR3 sequence (DNA): TGTGCCAGCAGCCAAGATTTTGACTCCTACGAGCAGTACTTC. The encoded protein is CASSQDFDSYEQYF.

The chain joins TRBV19 to TRBJ2-2; D possibly uses TRBD1 or TRBD2 (6 bases each). The CDR3 contains 19 residues. The germline V gene encodes CDR1 LNHDA and CDR2 SQIVND (reference sequence). With 4 bases removed from V and 1 base from J, the gap between germline ends came to 22 bases. CDR3 DNA: TGTGCCAGTAGTAGGTCCATCGGGGGCGCCCAATTGAACACCGGGGAGCTGTTTTTT. Translated, it gives CASSRSIGGAQLNTGELFF.

The chain has TRBV24-1 and TRBJ2-1; the D gene could be TRBD1 or TRBD2 (5 bases each). V gave up 9 bases and J gave up 14 bases, with 13 bases separating them. Germline V lookup: CDR1 KGHDR, CDR2 SFDVKD. CDR3 length: 10 amino acids. CDR3 loop: CATPVRGEFF. The CDR3 DNA is TGTGCCACCCCGGTTAGAGGGGAGTTCTTC.

This clone appeared a single time. The J gene is TRBJ1-4, the V gene TRBV7-9; a weak D match, TRBD1 (5 bases). The germline gives CDR1 SEHNR, CDR2 FQNEAQ (reference sequence). This CDR3 is 15 amino acids long. Trimming left V 4 bases short and J 6 bases short, with 15 bases between. The CDR3 loop reads CASSSGAPMDEKLFF. CDR3 sequence (DNA): TGTGCCAGCAGCTCCGGGGCTCCGATGGATGAAAAACTGTTTTTT.

Here the CDR3 reads CASSLGQEFSRYF. In nucleotides, the CDR3 is TGTGCCAGCAGCCTAGGACAGGAATTTTCCAGGTACTTC. The chain joins TRBV7-2 to TRBJ2-7; 7 positions match TRBD1. Germline V lookup: CDR1 SGHTA, CDR2 FQGNSA. The CDR3 has 13 amino acids. With V trimmed by 5 bases and J by 12 bases, 13 bases remained unmatched. Full variable domain (rest looked up from reference TRBV7-2 and TRBJ2-7): GAGVSQSPSNKVTEKGKDVELRCDPISGHTALYWYRQSLGQGLEFLIYFQGNSAPDKSGLPSDRFSAERTGGSVSTLTIQRTQQEDSAVYLCASSLGQEFSRYFGPGTRLTVT.

The chain has TRBV7-6 and TRBJ2-7; 8 bases align to TRBD2. The CDR3 extends over 13 amino acids. V shed 6 bases and J 4 bases; nucleotides not matched to a gene: 5. Germline V lookup: CDR1 SGHVS, CDR2 FNYEAQ. In DNA, the CDR3 is TGTGCCAGCAGACCGGGAGGGACGTACGAGCAGTACTTC. Translation: CASRPGGTYEQYF.

The rearrangement joins TRBV5-6 to TRBJ1-3; D unresolved. V was trimmed by 2 bases and J by 7 bases, leaving 13 bases between them. CDR3 size: 14 residues. From germline, CDR1 is SGHDT and CDR2 YYEEEE. CDR3 in DNA: TGTGCCAGCAGCTTTCTCGATCAAAGGAACACCATATATTTT. This gives the protein CASSFLDQRNTIYF. Full variable domain (rest looked up from reference TRBV5-6 and TRBJ1-3): DAGVTQSPTHLIKTRGQQVTLRCSPKSGHDTVSWYQQALGQGPQFIFQYYEEEERQRGNFPDRFSGHQFPNYSSELNVNALLLGDSALYLCASSFLDQRNTIYFGEGSWLTVV.

V is TRBV2 and J is TRBJ2-7; D is possibly TRBD1 or TRBD2 (5 bases each). The CDR3 sequence is 12 residues long. V shed 8 bases and J shed 2 bases, with 10 bases lying between them. In germline, CDR1 is SNHLY, CDR2 FYNNEI. The CDR3: CASGRQTYEQYF. CDR3 nucleotides: TGTGCCAGCGGGAGACAGACCTACGAGCAGTACTTC.

This clone showed up just a few times. This chain joins TRBV5-5 and TRBJ2-7; D gene uncertain. Germline loops: CDR1 SGHKS, CDR2 YYEKEE (reference sequence). V dropped 0 bases and J dropped 2 bases, with 6 bases sitting between them. This CDR3 contains 13 residues. The CDR3 reads CASSLVGTYEQYF. CDR3 in DNA: TGTGCCAGCAGCTTGGTTGGAACCTACGAGCAGTACTTC.

This chain connects TRBV5-1 to TRBJ2-4; D tentatively reads TRBD1 or TRBD2 (5 bases each). Looked up from germline, CDR1 is SGHRS and CDR2 is YFSETQ. Deletions cut 2 bases from V and 5 bases from J, with 14 bases between. The CDR3 is 15 amino acids. CDR3 sequence reads: CASSLLIGTQNIQYF. DNA of the CDR3: TGCGCCAGCAGCTTACTTATAGGGACCCAAAACATTCAGTACTTC.

This sequence joins TRBV11-1 and TRBJ1-1, with a possible D match to TRBD1 (5 bases). V was trimmed by 6 bases and J by 4 bases, leaving 15 bases between them. CDR3 size: 14 residues. Germline V gives CDR1 SGHAT, CDR2 FQDESV (reference sequence). CDR3: CASSRGRGSTEAFF. CDR3 in DNA: TGTGCCAGCAGTAGGGGAAGGGGAAGCACTGAAGCTTTCTTT.